This T cell receptor beta chain was identified during a study of blood T cell repertoires in COVID-19. As processed by the authors: Amplification with reference gene primers provided the estimates of nucleated cell counts. Generated by immunoSEQ multiplex PCR, the TCRdb table keeps only in-frame clones and is missing some. The V and J calls and clone size were taken over from that table, and D and trimming were inferred from the DNA. The repertoire has around 200,000 clones, 85% of them found once; the top ten carry approximately 5%. The V end was cut by 4 bases, the J end by 4 bases, with 8 bases between. Germline CDR1 and CDR2: SGDLS and YYNGEE. CDR3 length equals 13 residues.

This clonotype was sampled from a woman older than 75 with acute or convalescent COVID-19. The chain is built from TRBV9 and TRBJ2-2; no definite D call. Sequenced input: peripheral blood. CDR3 nucleotide sequence: TGTGCCAGCAGCCCCCAAATCACCGGGGAGCTGTTTTTT. This gives the protein CASSPQITGELFF.